This T cell receptor beta chain was identified in a study of cytomegalovirus exposure and HLA in healthy donors. Broader study findings: Later analysis identified several of the most significant clusters that appeared linked to common viral pathogens. High sensitivity and specificity were reportedly achieved when the classifier diagnosed cytomegalovirus status. Later genetic work tied a missense DCLRE1C variant to beta-chain V and J trimming. Exclusion applied to some V segments, including TRBV6-2 and TRBV6-3, as they were indistinguishable.

With 60 Vbeta and 13 Jbeta primers, the PCR was carried out. TCRdb's table, derived via immunoSEQ multiplex PCR, lists solely in-frame clones and lacks some. The top ten hold approximately 3% of the sample, which has more than 90,000 clones, around three quarters seen once. Worth noting for this clone: The antigen remains unidentified.

Trimming removed 5 bases from V and 8 bases from J; junction bases left unmatched: 9. This CDR3 region has 14 residues. Germline V CDR1 and CDR2: MGHDK, SYGVNS. The sequenced sample consisted of PBMCs. V gene TRBV25-1 combines with J gene TRBJ2-3, with TRBD2 identical over 8 bases. The source of this sequence is a woman younger than 30 in good health and CMV-seropositive. The DNA of the CDR3 is TGTGCCAGCAGTCACGGGAGGGGTGGTGGTACGCAGTATTTT. Protein product: CASSHGRGGGTQYF. The full variable domain, rest sourced from reference TRBV25-1 and TRBJ2-3, is EADIYQTPRYLVIGTGKKITLECSQTMGHDKMYWYQQDPGMELHLIHYSYGVNSTEKGDLSSESTVSRIRTEHFPLTLESARPSHTSQYLCASSHGRGGGTQYFGPGTRLTVL.